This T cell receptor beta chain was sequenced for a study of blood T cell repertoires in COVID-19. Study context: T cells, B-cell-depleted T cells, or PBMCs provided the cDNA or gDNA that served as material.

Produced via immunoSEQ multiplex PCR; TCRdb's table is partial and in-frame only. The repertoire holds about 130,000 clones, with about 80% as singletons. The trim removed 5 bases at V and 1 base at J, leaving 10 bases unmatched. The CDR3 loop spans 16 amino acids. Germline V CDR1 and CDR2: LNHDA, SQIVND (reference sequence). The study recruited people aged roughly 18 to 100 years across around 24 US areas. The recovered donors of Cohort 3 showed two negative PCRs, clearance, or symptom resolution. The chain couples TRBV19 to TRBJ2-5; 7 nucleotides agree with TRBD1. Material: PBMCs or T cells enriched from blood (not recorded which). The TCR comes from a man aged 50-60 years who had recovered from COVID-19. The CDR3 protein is CASSPGDRHSQETQYF. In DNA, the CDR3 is TGTGCCAGTAGTCCTGGGGACAGACACTCCCAAGAGACCCAGTACTTC.